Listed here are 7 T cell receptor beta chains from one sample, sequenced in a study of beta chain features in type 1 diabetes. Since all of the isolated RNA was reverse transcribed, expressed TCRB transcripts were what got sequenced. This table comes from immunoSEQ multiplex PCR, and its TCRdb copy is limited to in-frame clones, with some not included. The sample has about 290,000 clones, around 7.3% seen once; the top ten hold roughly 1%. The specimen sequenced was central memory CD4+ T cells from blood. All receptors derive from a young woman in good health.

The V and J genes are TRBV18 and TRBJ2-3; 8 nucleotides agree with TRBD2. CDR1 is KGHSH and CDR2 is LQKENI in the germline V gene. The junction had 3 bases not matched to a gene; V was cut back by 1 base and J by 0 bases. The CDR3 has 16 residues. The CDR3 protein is CASSPRLATSTDTQYF. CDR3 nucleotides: TGTGCCAGCTCACCACGACTAGCGACTAGCACAGATACGCAGTATTTT.

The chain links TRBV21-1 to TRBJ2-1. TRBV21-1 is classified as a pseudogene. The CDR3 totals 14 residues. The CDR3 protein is CASSKNSASTEQFF. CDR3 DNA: TGTGCCAGCAGCAAGAACTCGGCGAGCACGGAGCAGTTCTTC.

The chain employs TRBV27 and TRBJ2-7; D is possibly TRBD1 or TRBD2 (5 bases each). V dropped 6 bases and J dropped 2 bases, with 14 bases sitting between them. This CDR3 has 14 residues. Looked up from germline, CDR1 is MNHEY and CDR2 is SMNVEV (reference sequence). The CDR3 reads CASSPRDPAYEQYF. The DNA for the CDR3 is TGTGCCAGCAGCCCCCGGGACCCAGCCTACGAGCAGTACTTC.

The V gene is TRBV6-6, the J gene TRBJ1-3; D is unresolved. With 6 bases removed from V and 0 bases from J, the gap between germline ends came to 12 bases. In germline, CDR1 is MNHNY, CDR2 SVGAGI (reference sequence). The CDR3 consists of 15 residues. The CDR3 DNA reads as TGTGCCAGCAGCGGTAGACCGGTCTCTGGAAACACCATATATTTT. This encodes CASSGRPVSGNTIYF.

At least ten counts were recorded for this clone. The CDR3 is CASSDGMRADTQYF. The CDR3 DNA follows: TGCGCCAGCAGTGACGGTATGAGGGCAGATACGCAGTATTTT. This chain connects TRBV10-2 to TRBJ2-3, with D tentatively TRBD2 (5 bases). Trimming stripped 3 bases from V and 4 bases from J, with 11 bases between. The CDR3 runs to 14 residues. CDR1 is WSHSY, CDR2 SAAADI, per germline.

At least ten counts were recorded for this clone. The CDR3 is CASSLDRYEQYV. The CDR3, as DNA: TGTGCCAGCAGTTTAGACAGATACGAGCAGTACGTC. This rearrangement joins TRBV28 to TRBJ2-7; D perhaps matches TRBD1 (5 bases). CDR3 length equals 12 residues. Germline V gene lookup returns CDR1 MDHEN and CDR2 SYDVKM. The V gene lost 2 bases and the J gene lost 4 bases, with 6 bases spanning the gap.

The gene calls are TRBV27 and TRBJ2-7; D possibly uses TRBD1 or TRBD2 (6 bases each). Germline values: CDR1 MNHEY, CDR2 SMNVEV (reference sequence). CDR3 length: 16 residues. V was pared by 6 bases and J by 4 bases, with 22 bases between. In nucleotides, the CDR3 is TGTGCCAGCAGGCCCCGCCTCGGGGGCTTAGGTTACGAGCAGTACTTC. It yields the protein CASRPRLGGLGYEQYF.